This T cell receptor (beta chain) derives from a study of T-cell reconstitution after alpha-beta-depleted transplantation in children. Findings and limits, study-wide: About two months after transplant, alpha-beta T cells reportedly came from several hundred expanded graft clones.

The CDR3 has 11 amino acids. The germline V gene encodes CDR1 MGHRA and CDR2 YSYEKL. V lost 0 bases to trimming and J lost 9 bases, with 5 bases between them. The TCRbeta library incorporated unique molecular identifiers. TCRdb reanalysed the PCR reads using MiXCR and keeps one entry per CDR3 protein. The sample has some 460,000 distinct CDR3 sequences, about 17% seen once. This clonotype was found a few times. Its antigen is currently unknown. The source of this sequence is a boy in the first two years of life who had a stem cell transplant for Wiskott-Aldrich syndrome, so the T cells may come from the graft donor. Specimen: PBMCs, mostly from graft donor cells, collected 360 days after TCRalphabeta/CD19-depleted stem cell transplant. The chain employs TRBV4-1 and TRBJ1-1, with D unresolved. CDR3 sequence: CASSQEGKAFF. Written as DNA, the CDR3 is TGCGCCAGCAGCCAAGAGGGGAAAGCTTTCTTT.